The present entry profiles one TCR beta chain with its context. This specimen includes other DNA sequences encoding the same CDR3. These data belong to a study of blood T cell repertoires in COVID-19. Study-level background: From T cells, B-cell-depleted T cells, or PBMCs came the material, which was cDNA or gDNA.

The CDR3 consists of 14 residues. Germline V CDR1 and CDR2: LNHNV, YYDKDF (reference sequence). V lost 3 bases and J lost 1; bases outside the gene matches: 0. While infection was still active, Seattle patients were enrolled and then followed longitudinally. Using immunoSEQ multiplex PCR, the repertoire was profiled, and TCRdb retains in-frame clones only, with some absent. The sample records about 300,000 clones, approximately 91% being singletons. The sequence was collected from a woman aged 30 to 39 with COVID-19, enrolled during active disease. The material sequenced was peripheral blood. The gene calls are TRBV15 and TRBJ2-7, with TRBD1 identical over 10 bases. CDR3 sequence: CATSRDRGSYEQYF. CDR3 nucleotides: TGTGCCACCAGCAGGGACAGGGGGTCCTACGAGCAGTACTTC.